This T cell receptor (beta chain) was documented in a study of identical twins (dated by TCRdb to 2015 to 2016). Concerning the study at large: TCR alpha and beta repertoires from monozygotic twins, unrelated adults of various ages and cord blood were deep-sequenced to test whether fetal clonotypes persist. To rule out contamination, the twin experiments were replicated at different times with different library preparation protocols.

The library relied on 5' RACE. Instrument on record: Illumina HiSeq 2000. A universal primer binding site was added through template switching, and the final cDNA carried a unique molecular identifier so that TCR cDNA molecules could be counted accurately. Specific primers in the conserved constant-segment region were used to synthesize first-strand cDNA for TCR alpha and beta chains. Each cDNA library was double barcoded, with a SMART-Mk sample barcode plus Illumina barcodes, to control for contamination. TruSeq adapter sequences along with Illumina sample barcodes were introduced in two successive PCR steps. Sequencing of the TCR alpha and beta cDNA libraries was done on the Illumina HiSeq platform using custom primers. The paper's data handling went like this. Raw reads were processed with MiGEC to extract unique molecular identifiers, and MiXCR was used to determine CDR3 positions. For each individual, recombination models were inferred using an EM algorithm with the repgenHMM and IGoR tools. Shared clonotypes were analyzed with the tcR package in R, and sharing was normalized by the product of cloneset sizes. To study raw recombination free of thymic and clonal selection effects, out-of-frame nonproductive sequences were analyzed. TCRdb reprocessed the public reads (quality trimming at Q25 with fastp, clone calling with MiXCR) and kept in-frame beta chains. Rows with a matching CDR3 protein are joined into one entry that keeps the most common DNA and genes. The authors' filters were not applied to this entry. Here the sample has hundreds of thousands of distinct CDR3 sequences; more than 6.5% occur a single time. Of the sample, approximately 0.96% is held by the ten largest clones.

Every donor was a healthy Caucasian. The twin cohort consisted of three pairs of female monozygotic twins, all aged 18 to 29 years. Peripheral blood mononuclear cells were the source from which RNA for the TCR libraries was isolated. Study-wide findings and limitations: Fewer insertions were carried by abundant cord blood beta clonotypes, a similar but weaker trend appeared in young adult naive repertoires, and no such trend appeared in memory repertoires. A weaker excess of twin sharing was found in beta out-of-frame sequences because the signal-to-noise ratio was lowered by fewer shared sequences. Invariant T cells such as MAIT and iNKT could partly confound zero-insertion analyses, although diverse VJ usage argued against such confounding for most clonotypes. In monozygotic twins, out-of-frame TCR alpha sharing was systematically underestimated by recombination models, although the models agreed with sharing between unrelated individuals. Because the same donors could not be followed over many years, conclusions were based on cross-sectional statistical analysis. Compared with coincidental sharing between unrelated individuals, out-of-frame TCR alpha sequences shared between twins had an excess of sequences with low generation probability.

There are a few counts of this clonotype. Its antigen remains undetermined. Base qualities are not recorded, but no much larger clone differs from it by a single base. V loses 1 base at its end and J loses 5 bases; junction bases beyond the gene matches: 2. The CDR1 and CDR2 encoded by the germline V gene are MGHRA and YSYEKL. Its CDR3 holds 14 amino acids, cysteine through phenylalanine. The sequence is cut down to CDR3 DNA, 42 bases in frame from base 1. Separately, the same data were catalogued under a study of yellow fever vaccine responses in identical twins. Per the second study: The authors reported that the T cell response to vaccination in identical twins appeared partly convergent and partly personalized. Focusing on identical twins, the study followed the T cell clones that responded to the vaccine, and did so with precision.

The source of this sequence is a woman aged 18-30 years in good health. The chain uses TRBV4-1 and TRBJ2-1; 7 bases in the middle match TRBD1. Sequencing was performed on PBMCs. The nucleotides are TGCGCCAGCAGCCAAGGACAGGGAGACAATGAGCAGTTCTTC. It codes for CASSQGQGDNEQFF.